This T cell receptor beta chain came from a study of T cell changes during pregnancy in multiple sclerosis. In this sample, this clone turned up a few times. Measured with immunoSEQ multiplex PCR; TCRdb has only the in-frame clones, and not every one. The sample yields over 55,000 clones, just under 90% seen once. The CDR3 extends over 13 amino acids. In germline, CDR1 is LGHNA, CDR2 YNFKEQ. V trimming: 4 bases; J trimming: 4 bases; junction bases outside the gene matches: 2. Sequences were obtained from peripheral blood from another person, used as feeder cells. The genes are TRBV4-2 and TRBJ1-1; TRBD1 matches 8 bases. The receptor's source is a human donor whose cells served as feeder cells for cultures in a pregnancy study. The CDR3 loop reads CASSLDRGTEAFF. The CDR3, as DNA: TGTGCCAGCAGCCTAGACAGGGGCACTGAAGCTTTCTTT.